This entry concerns a single T cell receptor beta chain. Some clones are missing from TCRdb's copy, which holds only in-frame ones; the method was immunoSEQ multiplex PCR. The sample carries 51,000 or so clones, about 88% recorded once. These data belong to a study of radiotherapy plus CTLA-4 blockade in lung cancer. In germline, CDR1 is SGHNT, CDR2 YYREEE (reference sequence). This CDR3 is built from 11 residues. The V gene lost 5 bases and the J gene lost 8 bases, with 10 bases spanning the gap. The receptor was derived from a human donor with non-small cell lung cancer whose response to radiotherapy plus ipilimumab could not be evaluated. The chain recombines TRBV5-4 with TRBJ1-2; D gene unclear. Sequencing used peripheral blood, obtained from a patient treated with radiotherapy plus ipilimumab. For the CDR3, the DNA is TGTGCCAGCAGTTACCTCAGAGGCTACACCTTC. Protein sequence: CASSYLRGYTF.